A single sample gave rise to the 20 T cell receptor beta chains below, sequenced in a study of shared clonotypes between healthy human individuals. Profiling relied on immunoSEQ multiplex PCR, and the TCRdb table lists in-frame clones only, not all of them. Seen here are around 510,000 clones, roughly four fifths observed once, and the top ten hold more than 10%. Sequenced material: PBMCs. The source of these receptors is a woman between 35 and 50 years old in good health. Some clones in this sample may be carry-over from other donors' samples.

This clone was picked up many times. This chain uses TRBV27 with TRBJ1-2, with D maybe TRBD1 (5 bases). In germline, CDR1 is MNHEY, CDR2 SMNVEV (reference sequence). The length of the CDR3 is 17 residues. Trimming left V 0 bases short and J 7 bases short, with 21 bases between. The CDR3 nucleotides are TGTGCCAGCAGTTTATCTAATACGGGCCAGGGCGGCGGTGGCTACACCTTC. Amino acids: CASSLSNTGQGGGGYTF.

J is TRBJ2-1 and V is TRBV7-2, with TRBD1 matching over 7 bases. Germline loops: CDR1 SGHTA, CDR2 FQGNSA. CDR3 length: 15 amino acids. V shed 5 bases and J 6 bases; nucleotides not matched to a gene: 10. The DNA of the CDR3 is TGTGCCAGCAGCCTTCCCCGACGGGACAGCAATGAGCAGTTCTTC. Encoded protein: CASSLPRRDSNEQFF. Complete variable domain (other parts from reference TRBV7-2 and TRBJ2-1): GAGVSQSPSNKVTEKGKDVELRCDPISGHTALYWYRQSLGQGLEFLIYFQGNSAPDKSGLPSDRFSAERTGGSVSTLTIQRTQQEDSAVYLCASSLPRRDSNEQFFGPGTRLTVL.

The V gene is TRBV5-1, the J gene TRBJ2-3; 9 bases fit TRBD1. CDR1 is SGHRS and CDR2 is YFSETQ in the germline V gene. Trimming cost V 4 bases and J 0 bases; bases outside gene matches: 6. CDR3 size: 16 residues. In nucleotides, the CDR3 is TGCGCCAGCAGCGGGGACAGGGTCGGGAGCACAGATACGCAGTATTTT. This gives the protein CASSGDRVGSTDTQYF.

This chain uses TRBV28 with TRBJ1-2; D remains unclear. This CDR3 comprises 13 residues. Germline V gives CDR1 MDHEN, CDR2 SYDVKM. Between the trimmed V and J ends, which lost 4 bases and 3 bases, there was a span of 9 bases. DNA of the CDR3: TGTGCCAGCAGTTCCGGGCCGTACTATGGCTACACCTTC. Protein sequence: CASSSGPYYGYTF.

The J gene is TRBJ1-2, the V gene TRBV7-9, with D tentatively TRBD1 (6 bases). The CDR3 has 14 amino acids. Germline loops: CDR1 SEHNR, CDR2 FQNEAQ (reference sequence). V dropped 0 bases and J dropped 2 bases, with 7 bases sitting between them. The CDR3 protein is CASSLADRNYGYTF. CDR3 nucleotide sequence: TGTGCCAGCAGCTTAGCGGACAGAAACTATGGCTACACCTTC.

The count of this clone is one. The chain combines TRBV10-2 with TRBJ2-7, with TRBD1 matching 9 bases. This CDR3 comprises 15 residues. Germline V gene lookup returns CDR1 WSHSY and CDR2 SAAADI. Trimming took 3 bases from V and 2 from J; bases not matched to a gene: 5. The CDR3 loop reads CASSESGTGTYEQYF. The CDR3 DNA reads TGCGCCAGCAGTGAATCTGGGACAGGGACCTACGAGCAGTACTTC.

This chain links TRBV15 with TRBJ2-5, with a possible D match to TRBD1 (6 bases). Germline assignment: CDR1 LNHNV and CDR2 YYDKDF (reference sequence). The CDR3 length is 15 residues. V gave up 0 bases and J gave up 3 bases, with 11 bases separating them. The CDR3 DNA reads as TGTGCCACCAGCAGAGATCACTCAGGGGAAGAGACCCAGTACTTC. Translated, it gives CATSRDHSGEETQYF.

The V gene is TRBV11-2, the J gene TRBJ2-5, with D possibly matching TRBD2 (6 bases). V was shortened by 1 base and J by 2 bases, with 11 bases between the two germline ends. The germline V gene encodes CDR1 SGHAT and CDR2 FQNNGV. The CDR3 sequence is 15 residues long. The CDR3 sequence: CASSLGLAAQETQYF. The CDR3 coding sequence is TGTGCCAGCAGCTTAGGGTTAGCGGCTCAAGAGACCCAGTACTTC.

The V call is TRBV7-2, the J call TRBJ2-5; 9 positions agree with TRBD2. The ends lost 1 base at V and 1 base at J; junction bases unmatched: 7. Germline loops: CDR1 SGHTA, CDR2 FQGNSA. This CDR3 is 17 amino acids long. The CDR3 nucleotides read TGTGCCAGCAGCTTAGAACTCTGGACTAGCGTCCAAGAGACCCAGTACTTC. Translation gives CASSLELWTSVQETQYF. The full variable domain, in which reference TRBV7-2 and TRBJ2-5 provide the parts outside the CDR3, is GAGVSQSPSNKVTEKGKDVELRCDPISGHTALYWYRQSLGQGLEFLIYFQGNSAPDKSGLPSDRFSAERTGGSVSTLTIQRTQQEDSAVYLCASSLELWTSVQETQYFGPGTRLLVL.

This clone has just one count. The CDR3 nucleotides are TGCAGCGCAACCTCAGACTGGGGAAATGAGCAGTTCTTC. Encoded protein: CSATSDWGNEQFF. The chain links TRBV29-1 to TRBJ2-1; D remains unclear. Germline lookup yields CDR1 SQVTM and CDR2 ANQGSEA. The length of the CDR3 is 13 residues. V lost 7 bases, J lost 7 bases, and 17 bases lay in between.

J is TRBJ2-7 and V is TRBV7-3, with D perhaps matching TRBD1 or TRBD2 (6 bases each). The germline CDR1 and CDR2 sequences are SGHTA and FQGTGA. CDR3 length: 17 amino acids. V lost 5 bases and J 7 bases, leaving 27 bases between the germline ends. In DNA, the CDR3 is TGTGCCAGCAGCCTCCCAGGACAGCCGGGACTCAGGGGTGAGCAGTACTTC. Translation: CASSLPGQPGLRGEQYF.

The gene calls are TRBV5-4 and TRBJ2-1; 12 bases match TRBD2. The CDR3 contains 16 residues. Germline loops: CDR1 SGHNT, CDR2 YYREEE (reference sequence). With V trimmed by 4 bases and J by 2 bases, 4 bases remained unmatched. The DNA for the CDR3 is TGTGCCAGCAGCGATCTAGCGGGAGGGGCCTACAATGAGCAGTTCTTC. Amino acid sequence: CASSDLAGGAYNEQFF. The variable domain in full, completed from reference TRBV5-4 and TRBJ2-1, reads ETGVTQSPTHLIKTRGQQVTLRCSSQSGHNTVSWYQQALGQGPQFIFQYYREEENGRGNFPPRFSGLQFPNYSSELNVNALELDDSALYLCASSDLAGGAYNEQFFGPGTRLTVL.

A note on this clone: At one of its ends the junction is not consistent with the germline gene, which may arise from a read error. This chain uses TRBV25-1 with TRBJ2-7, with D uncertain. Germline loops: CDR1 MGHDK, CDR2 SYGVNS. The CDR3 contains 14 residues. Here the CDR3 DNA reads TGTGCCACCAGTTTAGGACGGCGATGGTCCCAGCAGTACTTC. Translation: CATSLGRRWSQQYF.

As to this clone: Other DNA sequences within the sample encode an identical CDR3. The CDR3 here is CASSVGGRGTGELFF. The DNA of the CDR3 is TGTGCCAGCAGCGTGGGCGGTAGAGGCACCGGGGAGCTGTTTTTT. This chain joins TRBV9 and TRBJ2-2; D unresolved. There are 15 residues in the CDR3. Trimming took 2 bases from V and 4 from J, leaving 12 bases between them. Per germline, CDR1 SGDLS and CDR2 YYNGEE.

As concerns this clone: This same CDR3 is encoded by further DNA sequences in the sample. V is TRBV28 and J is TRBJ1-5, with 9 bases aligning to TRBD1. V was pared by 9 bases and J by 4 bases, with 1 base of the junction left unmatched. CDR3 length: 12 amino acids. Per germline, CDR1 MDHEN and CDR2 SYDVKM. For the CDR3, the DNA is TGTGCCAGTGGGACAGGGAATCAGCCCCAGCATTTT. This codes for CASGTGNQPQHF.

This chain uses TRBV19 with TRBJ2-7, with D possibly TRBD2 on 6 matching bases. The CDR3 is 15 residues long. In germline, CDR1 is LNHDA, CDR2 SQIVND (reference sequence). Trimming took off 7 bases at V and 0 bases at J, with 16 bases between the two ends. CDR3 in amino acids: CASTDGAGSSYEQYF. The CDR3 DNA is TGTGCCAGTACCGATGGGGCGGGATCCTCCTACGAGCAGTACTTC.

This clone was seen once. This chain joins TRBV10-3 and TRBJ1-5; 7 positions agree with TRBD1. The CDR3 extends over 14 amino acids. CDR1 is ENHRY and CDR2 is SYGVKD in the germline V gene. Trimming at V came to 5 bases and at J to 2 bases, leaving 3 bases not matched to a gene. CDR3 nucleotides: TGTGCCATCAGTCCTGACAGGGGCAATCAGCCCCAGCATTTT. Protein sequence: CAISPDRGNQPQHF.

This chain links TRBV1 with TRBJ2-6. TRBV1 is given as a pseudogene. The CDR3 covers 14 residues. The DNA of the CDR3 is TGCACCAGCAGCCAAGTGGCTGGGGCCAACGTCCTGACTTTC. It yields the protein CTSSQVAGANVLTF.

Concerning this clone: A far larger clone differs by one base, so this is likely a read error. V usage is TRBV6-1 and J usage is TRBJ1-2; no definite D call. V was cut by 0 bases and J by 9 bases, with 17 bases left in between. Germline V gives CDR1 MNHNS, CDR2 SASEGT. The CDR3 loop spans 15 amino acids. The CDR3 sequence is CASSEASTGGYSYTF. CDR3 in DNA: TGTGCCAGCAGTGAAGCATCGACCGGCGGGTATAGCTACACCTTC.

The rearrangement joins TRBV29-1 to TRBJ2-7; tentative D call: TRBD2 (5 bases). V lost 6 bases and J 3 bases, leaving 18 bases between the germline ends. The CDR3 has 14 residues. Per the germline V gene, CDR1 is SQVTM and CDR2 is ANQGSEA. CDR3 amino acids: CSVQLSGLYYEQYF. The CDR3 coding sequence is TGCAGCGTCCAATTGAGCGGCCTTTACTACGAGCAGTACTTC.